These T cell receptor beta chains were read from a single sample in a study of blood T cell repertoires in COVID-19. The method was immunoSEQ multiplex PCR; TCRdb's version includes in-frame clones alone and lacks a portion of them. Among approximately 68,000 clones, roughly 91% were seen once, and the ten largest hold 6.6%. The sequenced sample was peripheral blood. These receptors all come from a man in his forties or fifties with active COVID-19. The CDR3 runs from the conserved cysteine through the conserved F or W. The order of the fields is CDR3 protein, CDR3 DNA, D gene, J gene, V gene. A D gene is named only where the DNA matches it firmly.

CDR3: CASSPITKPGLAGDEQYF; DNA: TGCGCCAGCAGCCCAATAACGAAACCGGGACTAGCGGGAGACGAGCAGTACTTC; D: TRBD2; J: TRBJ2-7; V: TRBV4-1
CDR3: CASSGAAGQGDFRQFF; DNA: TGTGCCAGCAGTGGGGCAGCGGGACAGGGGGACTTTAGGCAGTTCTTC; D: TRBD1; J: TRBJ2-1; V: TRBV6-4
CDR3: CASSAGNQVHNTYEQYF; DNA: TGTGCCAGCAGCGCCGGCAACCAGGTCCACAATACCTACGAGCAGTACTTC; D: NA; J: TRBJ2-7; V: TRBV9
CDR3: CASSPQGAARAQHF; DNA: TGTGCCAGCAGTCCACAGGGGGCTGCGAGAGCCCAGCATTTT; D: TRBD1; J: TRBJ1-5; V: TRBV27
CDR3: CASSYSQGPYEQYF; DNA: TGTGCCAGCAGTTACTCGCAGGGTCCCTACGAGCAGTACTTC; D: NA; J: TRBJ2-7; V: TRBV6-5
CDR3: CASSLVVPSSYEQYF; DNA: TGTGCCAGCAGCTTAGTAGTACCTAGCTCCTACGAGCAGTACTTC; D: NA; J: TRBJ2-7; V: TRBV7-9
CDR3: CASSEGSLAGDTSYEQYF; DNA: TGCGCCAGCAGTGAGGGTTCGCTAGCGGGGGATACATCCTACGAGCAGTACTTC; D: TRBD2; J: TRBJ2-7; V: TRBV10-2
CDR3: CASSALQGVYNEQFF; DNA: TGTGCCAGCAGTGCCCTCCAGGGCGTCTACAATGAGCAGTTCTTC; D: NA; J: TRBJ2-1; V: TRBV9
CDR3: CASSPGGTSGRSTDTQYF; DNA: TGCGCCAGCAGCCCTGGTGGTACTAGCGGGAGGAGCACAGATACGCAGTATTTT; D: TRBD2; J: TRBJ2-3; V: TRBV5-1
CDR3: CAISESSNQPQHF; DNA: TGTGCCATCAGTGAGTCGTCGAATCAGCCCCAGCATTTT; D: NA; J: TRBJ1-5; V: TRBV10-3
CDR3: CSVGAGGITDTQYF; DNA: TGCAGCGTTGGGGCGGGGGGGATCACAGATACGCAGTATTTT; D: TRBD2; J: TRBJ2-3; V: TRBV29-1